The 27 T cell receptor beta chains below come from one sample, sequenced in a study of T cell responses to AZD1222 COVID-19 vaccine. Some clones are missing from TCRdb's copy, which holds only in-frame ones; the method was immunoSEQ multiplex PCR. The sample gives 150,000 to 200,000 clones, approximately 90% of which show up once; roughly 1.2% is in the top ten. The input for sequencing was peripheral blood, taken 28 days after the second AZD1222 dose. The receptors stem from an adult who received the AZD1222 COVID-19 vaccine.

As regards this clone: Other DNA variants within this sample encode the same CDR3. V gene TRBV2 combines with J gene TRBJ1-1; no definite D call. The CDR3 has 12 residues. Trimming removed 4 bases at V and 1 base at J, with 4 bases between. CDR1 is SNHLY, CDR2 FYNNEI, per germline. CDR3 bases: TGTGCCAGCAGTGCACGGAACACTGAAGCTTTCTTT. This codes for CASSARNTEAFF. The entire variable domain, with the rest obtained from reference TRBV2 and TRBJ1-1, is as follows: EPEVTQTPSHQVTQMGQEVILRCVPISNHLYFYWYRQILGQKVEFLVSFYNNEISEKSEIFDDQFSVERPDGSNFTLKIRSTKLEDSAMYFCASSARNTEAFFGQGTRLTVV.

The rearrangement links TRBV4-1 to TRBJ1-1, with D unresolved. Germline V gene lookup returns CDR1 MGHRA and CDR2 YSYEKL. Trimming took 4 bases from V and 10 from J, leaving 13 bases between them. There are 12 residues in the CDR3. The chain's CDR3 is CASSPPGLRAFF. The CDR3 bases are TGCGCCAGCAGCCCACCGGGCCTACGAGCTTTCTTT.

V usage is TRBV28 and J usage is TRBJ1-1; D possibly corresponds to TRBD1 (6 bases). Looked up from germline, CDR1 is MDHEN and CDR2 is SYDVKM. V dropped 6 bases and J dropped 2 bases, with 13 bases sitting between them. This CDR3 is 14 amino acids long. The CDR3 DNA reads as TGTGCCAGCAGCCCGGGGGGGCGTAACACTGAAGCTTTCTTT. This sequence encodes CASSPGGRNTEAFF.

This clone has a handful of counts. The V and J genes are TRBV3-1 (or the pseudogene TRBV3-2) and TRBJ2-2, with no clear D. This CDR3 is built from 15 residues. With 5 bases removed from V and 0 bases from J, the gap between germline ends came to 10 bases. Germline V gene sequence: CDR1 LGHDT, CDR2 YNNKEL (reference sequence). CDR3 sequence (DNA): TGTGCCAGCAGCAACCTCATGACGAACACCGGGGAGCTGTTTTTT. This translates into CASSNLMTNTGELFF.

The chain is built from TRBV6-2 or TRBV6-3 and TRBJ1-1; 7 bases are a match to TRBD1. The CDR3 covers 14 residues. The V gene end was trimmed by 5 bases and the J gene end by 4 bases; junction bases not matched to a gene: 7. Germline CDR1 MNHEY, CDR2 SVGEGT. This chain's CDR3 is CASSGQASSTEAFF. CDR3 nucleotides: TGTGCCAGCAGTGGACAGGCTTCGAGCACTGAAGCTTTCTTT.

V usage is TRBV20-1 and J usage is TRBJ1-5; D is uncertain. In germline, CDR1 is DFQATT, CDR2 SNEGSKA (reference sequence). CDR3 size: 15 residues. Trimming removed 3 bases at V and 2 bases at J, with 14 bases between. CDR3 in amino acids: CSASSGQTGNQPQHF. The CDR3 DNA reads TGCAGTGCTAGTTCCGGGCAGACGGGCAATCAGCCCCAGCATTTT.

The CDR3 loop is CASSKVGRSNQPQHF. CDR3 coding DNA: TGTGCCAGCAGCAAAGTCGGCAGGAGCAATCAGCCCCAGCATTTT. The chain uses TRBV21-1 and TRBJ1-5; the table's D call, TRBD1, was not checked against the DNA. TRBV21-1 is tagged as a pseudogene. The CDR3 is 15 residues long.

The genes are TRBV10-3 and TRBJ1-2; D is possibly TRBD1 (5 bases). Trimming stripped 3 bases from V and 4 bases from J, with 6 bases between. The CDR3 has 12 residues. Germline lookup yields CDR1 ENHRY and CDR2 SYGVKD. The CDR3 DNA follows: TGTGCCATCAGTGATGGGACCTATGGCTACACCTTC. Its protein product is CAISDGTYGYTF.

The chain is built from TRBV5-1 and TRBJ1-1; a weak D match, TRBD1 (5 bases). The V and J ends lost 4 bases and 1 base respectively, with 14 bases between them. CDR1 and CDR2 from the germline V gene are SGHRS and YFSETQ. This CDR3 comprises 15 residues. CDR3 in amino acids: CASSTRGRENTEAFF. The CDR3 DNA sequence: TGCGCCAGCAGCACTCGGGGACGGGAGAACACTGAAGCTTTCTTT.

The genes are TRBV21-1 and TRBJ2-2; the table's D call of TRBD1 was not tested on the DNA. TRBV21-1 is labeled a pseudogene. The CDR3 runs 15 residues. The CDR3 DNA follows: TGTGCCAGCAGCAACGGTAGGGGAAGGTCCGGGGAGCTGTTTTTT. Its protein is CASSNGRGRSGELFF.

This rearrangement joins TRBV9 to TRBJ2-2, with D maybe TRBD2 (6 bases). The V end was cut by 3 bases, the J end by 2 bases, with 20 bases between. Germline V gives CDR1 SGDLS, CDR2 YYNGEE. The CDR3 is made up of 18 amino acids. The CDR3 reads CASSARGTGGVNTGELFF. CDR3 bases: TGTGCCAGCAGCGCCCGTGGTACCGGCGGGGTTAACACCGGGGAGCTGTTTTTT.

The CDR3: CASSLGRIGFTEAFF. CDR3 bases: TGTGCCAGCAGCTTGGGCCGTATAGGGTTCACTGAAGCTTTCTTT. The chain recombines TRBV5-6 with TRBJ1-1; D call uncertain. Per the germline V gene, CDR1 is SGHDT and CDR2 is YYEEEE. The V end was cut by 0 bases, the J end by 4 bases, with 13 bases between. This CDR3 contains 15 residues. Using reference TRBV5-6 and TRBJ1-1 for the parts outside the CDR3, the full variable domain is DAGVTQSPTHLIKTRGQQVTLRCSPKSGHDTVSWYQQALGQGPQFIFQYYEEEERQRGNFPDRFSGHQFPNYSSELNVNALLLGDSALYLCASSLGRIGFTEAFFGQGTRLTVV.

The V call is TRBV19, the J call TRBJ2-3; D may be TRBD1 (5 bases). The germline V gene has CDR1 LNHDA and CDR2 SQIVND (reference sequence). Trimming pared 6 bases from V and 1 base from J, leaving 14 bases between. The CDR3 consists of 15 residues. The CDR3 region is CASSVPRGGTDTQYF. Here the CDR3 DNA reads TGTGCCAGTAGCGTCCCAAGGGGCGGCACAGATACGCAGTATTTT.

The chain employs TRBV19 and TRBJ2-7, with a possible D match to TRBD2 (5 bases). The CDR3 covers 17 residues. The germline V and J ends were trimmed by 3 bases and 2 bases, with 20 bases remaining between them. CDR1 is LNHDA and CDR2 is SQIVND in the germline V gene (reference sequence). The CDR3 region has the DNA TGTGCCAGTAGTATTCGACCATTGAGGGAAGGCCCCTACGAGCAGTACTTC. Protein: CASSIRPLREGPYEQYF.

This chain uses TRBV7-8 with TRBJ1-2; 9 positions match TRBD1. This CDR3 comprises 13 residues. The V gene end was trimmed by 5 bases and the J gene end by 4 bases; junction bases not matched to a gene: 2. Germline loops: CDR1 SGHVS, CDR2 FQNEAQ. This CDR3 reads CASSTDRGYGYTF. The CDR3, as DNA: TGTGCCAGCAGCACGGACAGGGGCTATGGCTACACCTTC.

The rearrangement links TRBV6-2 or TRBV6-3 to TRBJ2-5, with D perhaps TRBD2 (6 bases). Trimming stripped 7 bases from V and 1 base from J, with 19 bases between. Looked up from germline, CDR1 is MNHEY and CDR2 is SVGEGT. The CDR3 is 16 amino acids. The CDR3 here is CASTPWGVGAQETQYF. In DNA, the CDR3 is TGTGCCAGCACCCCCTGGGGGGTAGGGGCCCAAGAGACCCAGTACTTC.

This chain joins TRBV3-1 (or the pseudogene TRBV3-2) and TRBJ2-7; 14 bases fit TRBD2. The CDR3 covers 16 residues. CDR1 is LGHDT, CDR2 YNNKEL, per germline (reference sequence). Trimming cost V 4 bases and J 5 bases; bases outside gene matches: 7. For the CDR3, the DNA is TGTGCCAGCAGCCTGACTAGCGGGGGGGCCCCTCACGAGCAGTACTTC. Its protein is CASSLTSGGAPHEQYF.

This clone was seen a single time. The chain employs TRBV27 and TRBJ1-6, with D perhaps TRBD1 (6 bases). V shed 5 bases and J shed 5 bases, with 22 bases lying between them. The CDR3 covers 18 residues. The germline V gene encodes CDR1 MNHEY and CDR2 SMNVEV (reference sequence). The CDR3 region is CASSPHQTGLGDNSPLHF. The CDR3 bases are TGTGCCAGCAGTCCCCACCAAACAGGGTTGGGAGATAATTCACCCCTCCACTTT.

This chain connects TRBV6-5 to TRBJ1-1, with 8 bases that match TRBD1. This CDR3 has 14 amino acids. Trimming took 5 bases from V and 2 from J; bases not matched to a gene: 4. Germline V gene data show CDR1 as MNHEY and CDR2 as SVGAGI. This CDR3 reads CASSLTGDNTEAFF. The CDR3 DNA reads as TGTGCCAGCAGTCTGACAGGGGACAACACTGAAGCTTTCTTT.

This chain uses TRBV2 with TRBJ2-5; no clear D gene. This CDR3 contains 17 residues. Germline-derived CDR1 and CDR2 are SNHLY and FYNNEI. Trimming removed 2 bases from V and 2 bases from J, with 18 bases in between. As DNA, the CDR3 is TGTGCCAGCAGTGAACGGGTCCGCACCCTCAAACAAGAGACCCAGTACTTC. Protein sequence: CASSERVRTLKQETQYF. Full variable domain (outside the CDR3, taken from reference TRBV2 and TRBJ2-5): EPEVTQTPSHQVTQMGQEVILRCVPISNHLYFYWYRQILGQKVEFLVSFYNNEISEKSEIFDDQFSVERPDGSNFTLKIRSTKLEDSAMYFCASSERVRTLKQETQYFGPGTRLLVL.

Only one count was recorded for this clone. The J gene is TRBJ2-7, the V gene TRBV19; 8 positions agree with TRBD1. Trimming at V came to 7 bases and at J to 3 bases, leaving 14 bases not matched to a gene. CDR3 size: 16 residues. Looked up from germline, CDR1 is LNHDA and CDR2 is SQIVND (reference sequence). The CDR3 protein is CASTEGRGRGDYEQYF. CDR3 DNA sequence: TGTGCCAGTACGGAGGGCAGGGGGCGTGGGGACTACGAGCAGTACTTC.

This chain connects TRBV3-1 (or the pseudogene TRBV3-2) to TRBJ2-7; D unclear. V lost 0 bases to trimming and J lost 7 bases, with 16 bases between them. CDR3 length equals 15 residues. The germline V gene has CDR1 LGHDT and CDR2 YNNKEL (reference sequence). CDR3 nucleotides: TGTGCCAGCAGCCAAGACAGGCGTGTAAACTCGGAGCAGTACTTC. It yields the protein CASSQDRRVNSEQYF.

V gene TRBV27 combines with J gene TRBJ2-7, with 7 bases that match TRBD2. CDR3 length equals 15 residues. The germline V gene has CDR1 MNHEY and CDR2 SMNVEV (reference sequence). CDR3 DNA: TGTGTAGTGTCCGAGGGGAGGGCTCCTTTTTACGAGCAGTACTTC. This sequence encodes CVVSEGRAPFYEQYF.

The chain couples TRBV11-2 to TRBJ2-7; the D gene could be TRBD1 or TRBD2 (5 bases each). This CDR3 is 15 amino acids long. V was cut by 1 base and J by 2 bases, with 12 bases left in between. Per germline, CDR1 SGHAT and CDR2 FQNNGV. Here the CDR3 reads CASSLVSGTTYEQYF. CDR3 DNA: TGTGCCAGCAGCTTAGTTTCCGGGACCACCTACGAGCAGTACTTC.

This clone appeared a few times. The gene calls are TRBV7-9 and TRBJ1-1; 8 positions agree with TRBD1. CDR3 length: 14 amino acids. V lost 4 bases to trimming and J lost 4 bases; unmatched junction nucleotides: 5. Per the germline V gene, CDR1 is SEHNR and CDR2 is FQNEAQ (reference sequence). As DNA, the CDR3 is TGTGCCAGCAGCTGGACAGGGATGGGCACTGAAGCTTTCTTT. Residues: CASSWTGMGTEAFF.

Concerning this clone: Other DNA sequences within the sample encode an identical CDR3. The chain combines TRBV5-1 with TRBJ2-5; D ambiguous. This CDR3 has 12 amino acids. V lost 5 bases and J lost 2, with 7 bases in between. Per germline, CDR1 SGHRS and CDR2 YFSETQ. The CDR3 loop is CASSISQETQYF. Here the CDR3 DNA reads TGCGCCAGCAGTATTTCACAAGAGACCCAGTACTTC.

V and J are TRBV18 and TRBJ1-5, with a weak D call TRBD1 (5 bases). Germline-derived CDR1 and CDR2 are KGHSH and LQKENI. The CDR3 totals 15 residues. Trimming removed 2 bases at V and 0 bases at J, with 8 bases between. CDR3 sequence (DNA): TGTGCCAGCTCACCAGAGGGGCGTAGCAATCAGCCCCAGCATTTT. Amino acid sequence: CASSPEGRSNQPQHF.